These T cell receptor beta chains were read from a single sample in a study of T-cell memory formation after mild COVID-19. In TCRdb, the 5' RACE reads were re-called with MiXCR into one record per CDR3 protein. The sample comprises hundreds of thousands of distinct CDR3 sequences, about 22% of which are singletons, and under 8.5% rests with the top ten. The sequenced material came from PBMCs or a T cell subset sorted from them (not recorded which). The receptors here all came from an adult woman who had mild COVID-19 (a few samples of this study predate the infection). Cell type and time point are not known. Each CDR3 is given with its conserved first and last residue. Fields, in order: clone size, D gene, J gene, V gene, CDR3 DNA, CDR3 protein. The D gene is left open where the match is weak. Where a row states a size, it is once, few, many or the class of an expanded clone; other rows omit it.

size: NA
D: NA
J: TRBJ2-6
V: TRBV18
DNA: TGTGCCAGCTCATTAAACAGGGTCTCTGGGGCCAACGTCCTGACTTTC
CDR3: CASSLNRVSGANVLTF

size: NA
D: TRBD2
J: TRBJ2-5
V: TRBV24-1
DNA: TGTGCCACCAGTGATCCGACTAGCGGGAGACGAGAGACCCAGTACTTC
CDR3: CATSDPTSGRRETQYF

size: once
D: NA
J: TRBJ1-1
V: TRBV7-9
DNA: TGTGCCAGCAGCCTCTCCGGGAGGGAAGCTTTCTTT
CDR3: CASSLSGREAFF

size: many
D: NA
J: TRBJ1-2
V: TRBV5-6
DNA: TGTGCCAGCAGCTTGGGGGGCCTCGGAGGCTACACCTTC
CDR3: CASSLGGLGGYTF

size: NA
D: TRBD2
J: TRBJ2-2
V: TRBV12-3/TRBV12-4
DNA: TGTGCCAGCAGTCCCCAAGCGGGAGGGGAGCCCGGGGAGCTGTTTTTT
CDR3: CASSPQAGGEPGELFF

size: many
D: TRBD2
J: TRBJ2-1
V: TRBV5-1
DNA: TGCGCCAGCAGCTACCCGGGACTAGCGGGGAGCTCCTACAATGAGCAGTTCTTC
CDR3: CASSYPGLAGSSYNEQFF

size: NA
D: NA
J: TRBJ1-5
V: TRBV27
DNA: TGTGCCAGCAGGGGCAGGGCTAGCAATCAGCCCCAGCATTTT
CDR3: CASRGRASNQPQHF

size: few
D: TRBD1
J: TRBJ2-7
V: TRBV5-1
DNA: TGCGCCAGCAGCTTGGCCCGGACAGGGGGCGAGCAGTACTTC
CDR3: CASSLARTGGEQYF

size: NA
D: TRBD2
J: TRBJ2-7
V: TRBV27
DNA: TGTGCCAGCAGATTGGGGGAGGGTGGCGAGCAGTACTTC
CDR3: CASRLGEGGEQYF

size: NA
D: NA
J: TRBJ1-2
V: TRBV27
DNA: TGTGCCAGCAGTCCATGGACGCTGGCGGGAGGCTACACCTTC
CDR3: CASSPWTLAGGYTF

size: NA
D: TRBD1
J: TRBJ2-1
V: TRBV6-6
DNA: TGTGCCAGCAGTAACCGACAGGGCACCACCGCCGACAATGAGCAGTTCTTC
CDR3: CASSNRQGTTADNEQFF

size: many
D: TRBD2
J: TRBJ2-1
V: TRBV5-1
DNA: TGCGCCAGTTATAGCGGGGGGGACTCCTACAATGAGCAGTTCTTC
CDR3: CASYSGGDSYNEQFF

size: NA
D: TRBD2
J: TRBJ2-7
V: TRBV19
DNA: TGTGCCAGTAGTATAGATCTACCTAGCGGGGAATCCTACGAGCAGTACTTC
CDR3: CASSIDLPSGESYEQYF

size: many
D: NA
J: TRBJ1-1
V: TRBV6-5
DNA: TGTGCCAGCAGTTCCCCCCCCTCTGTTGCTTTCTTT
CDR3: CASSSPPSVAFF

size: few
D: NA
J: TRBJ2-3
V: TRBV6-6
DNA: TGTGCCAGCAGTCCCCCTGGCAATACGCAGTATTTT
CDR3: CASSPPGNTQYF

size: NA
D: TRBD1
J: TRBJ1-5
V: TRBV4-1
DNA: TGCGCCAGCAGCCACCCCGGGACAGCCAATCAGCCCCAGCATTTT
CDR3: CASSHPGTANQPQHF

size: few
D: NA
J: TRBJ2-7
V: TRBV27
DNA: TGTGCCAGCAGTTTATCCCCGCGAAGGACAGCAGAGCAGTACTTC
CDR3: CASSLSPRRTAEQYF

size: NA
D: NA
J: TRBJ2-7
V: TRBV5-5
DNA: TGTGCCAGCAGCCCGATACAGGGTAAGCAGTACTTC
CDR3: CASSPIQGKQYF

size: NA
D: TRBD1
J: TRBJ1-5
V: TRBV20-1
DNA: TGCAGTGCTAGAGAGGACAGGGGAAACAATCAGCCCCAGCATTTT
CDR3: CSAREDRGNNQPQHF

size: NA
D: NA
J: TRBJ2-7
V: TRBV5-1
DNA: TGCGCCAGCAGCTTGGGGGTAGGGCTCCACGAGCAGTACTTC
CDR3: CASSLGVGLHEQYF

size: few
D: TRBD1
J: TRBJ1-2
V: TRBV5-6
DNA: TGTGCCAGCAGCTTGGGCGGCAGGGGGCTCGATGGCTACACCTTC
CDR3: CASSLGGRGLDGYTF